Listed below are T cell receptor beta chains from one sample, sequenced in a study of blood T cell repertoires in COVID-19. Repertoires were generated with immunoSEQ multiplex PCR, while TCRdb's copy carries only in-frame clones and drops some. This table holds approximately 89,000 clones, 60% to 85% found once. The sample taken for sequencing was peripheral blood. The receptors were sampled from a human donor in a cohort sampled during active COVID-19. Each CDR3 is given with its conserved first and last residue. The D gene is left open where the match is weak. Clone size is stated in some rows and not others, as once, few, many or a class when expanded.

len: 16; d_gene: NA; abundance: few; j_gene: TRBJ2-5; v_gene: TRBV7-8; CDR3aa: CASSLAQIGRRETQYF; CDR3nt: TGTGCCAGCAGCTTAGCGCAGATCGGTAGGAGGGAGACCCAGTACTTC
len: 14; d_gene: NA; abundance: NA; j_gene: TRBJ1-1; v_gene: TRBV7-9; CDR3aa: CASSPMGRNTEAFF; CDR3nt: TGTGCCAGCAGCCCAATGGGGAGGAACACTGAAGCTTTCTTT
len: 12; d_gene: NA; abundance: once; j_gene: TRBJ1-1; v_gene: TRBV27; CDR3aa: CASSSATGGTFF; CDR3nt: TGTGCCAGCAGTTCCGCCACGGGGGGCACTTTCTTT
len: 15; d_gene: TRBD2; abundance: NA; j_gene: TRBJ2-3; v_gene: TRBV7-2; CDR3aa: CASSLGTSVTDTQYF; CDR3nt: TGTGCCAGCAGCTTGGGGACTAGCGTCACAGATACGCAGTATTTT
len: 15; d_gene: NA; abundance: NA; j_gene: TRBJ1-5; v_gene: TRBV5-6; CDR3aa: CASSAQGYSNQPQHF; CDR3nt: TGTGCCAGCAGCGCACAGGGATATAGCAATCAGCCCCAGCATTTT
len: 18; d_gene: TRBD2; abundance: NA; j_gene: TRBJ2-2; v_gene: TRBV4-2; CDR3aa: CASSPEGPSGGDTGELFF; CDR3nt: TGTGCCAGCAGCCCAGAAGGGCCCTCGGGGGGAGACACCGGGGAGCTGTTTTTT
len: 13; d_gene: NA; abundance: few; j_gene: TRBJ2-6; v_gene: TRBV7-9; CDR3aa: CASSPRGANVLTF; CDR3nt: TGTGCCAGCAGTCCGAGGGGGGCCAACGTCCTGACTTTC
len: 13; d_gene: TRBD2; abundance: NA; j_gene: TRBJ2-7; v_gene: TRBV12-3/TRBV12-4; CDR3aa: CASRKTSGYEQYF; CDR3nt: TGTGCCAGCAGGAAAACTAGCGGCTACGAGCAGTACTTC
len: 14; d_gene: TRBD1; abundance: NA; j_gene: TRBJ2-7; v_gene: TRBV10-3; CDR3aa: CAISKTGIDYEQYF; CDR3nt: TGTGCCATCAGTAAGACAGGGATCGACTACGAGCAGTACTTC
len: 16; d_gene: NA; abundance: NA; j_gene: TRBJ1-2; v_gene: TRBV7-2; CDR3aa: CASSVAQAGANYGYTF; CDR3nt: TGTGCCAGCAGCGTAGCCCAGGCCGGGGCTAACTATGGCTACACCTTC
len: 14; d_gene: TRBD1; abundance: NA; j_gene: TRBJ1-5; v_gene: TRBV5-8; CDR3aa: CASSLGTGVSPQHF; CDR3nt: TGTGCCAGCAGCTTGGGGACAGGGGTTTCGCCCCAGCATTTT
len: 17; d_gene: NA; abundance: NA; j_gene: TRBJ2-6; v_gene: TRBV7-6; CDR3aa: CASSSGSGRAGANVLTF; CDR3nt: TGTGCCAGCAGCTCCGGATCTGGGCGTGCTGGGGCCAACGTCCTGACTTTC
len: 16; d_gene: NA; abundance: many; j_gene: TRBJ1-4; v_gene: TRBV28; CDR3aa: CASSFPPGGLSEKLFF; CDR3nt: TGTGCCAGCAGTTTCCCCCCGGGTGGGTTGAGTGAAAAACTGTTTTTT
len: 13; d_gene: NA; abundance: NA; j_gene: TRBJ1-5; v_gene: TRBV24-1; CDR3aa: CATSDSGNQPQHF; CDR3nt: TGTGCCACCAGTGATTCAGGCAATCAGCCCCAGCATTTT
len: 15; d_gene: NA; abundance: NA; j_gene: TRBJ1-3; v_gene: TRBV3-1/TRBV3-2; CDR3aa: CASSPLGASGNTIYF; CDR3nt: TGTGCCAGCAGCCCGCTAGGGGCCTCTGGAAACACCATATATTTT
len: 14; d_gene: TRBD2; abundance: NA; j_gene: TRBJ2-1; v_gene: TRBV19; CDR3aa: CASSPGTSMDEQFF; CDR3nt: TGTGCCAGTAGTCCTGGGACTAGTATGGATGAGCAGTTCTTC
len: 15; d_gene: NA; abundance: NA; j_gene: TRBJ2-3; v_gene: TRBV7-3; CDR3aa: CASSFRGGPTDTQYF; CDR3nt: TGTGCCAGCAGCTTTAGAGGGGGTCCCACAGATACGCAGTATTTT
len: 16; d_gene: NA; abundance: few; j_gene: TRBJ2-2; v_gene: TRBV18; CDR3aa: CASSPRKARDGGELFF; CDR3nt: TGTGCCAGCTCACCACGGAAGGCCAGGGATGGCGGGGAGCTGTTTTTT
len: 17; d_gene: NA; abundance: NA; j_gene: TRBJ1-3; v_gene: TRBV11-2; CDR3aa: CASSLDRQFSSGNTIYF; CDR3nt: TGTGCCAGCAGCTTAGATCGACAGTTCTCCTCTGGAAACACCATATATTTT
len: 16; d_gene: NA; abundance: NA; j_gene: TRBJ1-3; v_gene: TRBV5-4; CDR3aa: CASSPGLGSSGNTIYF; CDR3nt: TGTGCCAGCAGCCCGGGATTGGGCAGCTCTGGAAACACCATATATTTT
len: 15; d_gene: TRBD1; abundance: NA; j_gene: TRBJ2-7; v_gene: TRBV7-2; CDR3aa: CASSLAGQGTHEQYF; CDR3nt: TGTGCCAGCAGCTTAGCGGGACAGGGCACCCACGAGCAGTACTTC
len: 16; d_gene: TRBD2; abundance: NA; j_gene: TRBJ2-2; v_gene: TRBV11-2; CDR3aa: CASSPGLAGVTGELFF; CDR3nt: TGTGCCAGCAGCCCAGGACTAGCGGGAGTCACCGGGGAGCTGTTTTTT
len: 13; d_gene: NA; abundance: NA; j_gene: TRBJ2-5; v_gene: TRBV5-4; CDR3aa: CASSLGLGETQYF; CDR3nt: TGTGCCAGCAGCTTGGGGCTAGGAGAGACCCAGTACTTC
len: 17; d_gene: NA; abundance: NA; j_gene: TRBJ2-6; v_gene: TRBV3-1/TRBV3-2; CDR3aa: CASSLRQALSGANVLTF; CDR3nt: TGTGCCAGCAGTCTTAGACAGGCTCTCTCTGGGGCCAACGTCCTGACTTTC
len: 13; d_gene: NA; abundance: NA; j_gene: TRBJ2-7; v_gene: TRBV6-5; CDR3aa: CASSYRSSYEQYF; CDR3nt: TGTGCCAGCAGTTACCGGTCCTCCTACGAGCAGTACTTC
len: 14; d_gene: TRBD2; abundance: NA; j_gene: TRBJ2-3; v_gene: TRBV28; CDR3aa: CASSGTRVTDTQYF; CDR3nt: TGTGCCAGCAGCGGGACTAGAGTAACAGATACGCAGTATTTT
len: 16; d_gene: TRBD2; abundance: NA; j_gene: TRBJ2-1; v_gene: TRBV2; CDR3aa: CASSEGGLAGRNEQFF; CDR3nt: TGTGCCAGCAGTGAAGGGGGACTAGCGGGAAGGAATGAGCAGTTCTTC
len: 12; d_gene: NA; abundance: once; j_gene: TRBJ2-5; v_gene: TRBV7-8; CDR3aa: CASSFNRETQYF; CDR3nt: TGTGCCAGCAGCTTTAACAGGGAGACCCAGTACTTC
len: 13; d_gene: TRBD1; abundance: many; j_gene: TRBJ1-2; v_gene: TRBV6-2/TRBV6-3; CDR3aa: CASSYDRAYGYTF; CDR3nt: TGTGCCAGCAGTTACGACAGGGCCTATGGCTACACCTTC
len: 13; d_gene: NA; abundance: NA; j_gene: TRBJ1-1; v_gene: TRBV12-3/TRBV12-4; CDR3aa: CASSRQENTEAFF; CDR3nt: TGTGCCAGCAGCCGACAGGAGAACACTGAAGCTTTCTTT
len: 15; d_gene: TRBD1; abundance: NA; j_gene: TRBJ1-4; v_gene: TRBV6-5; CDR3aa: CASNGRDRVNEKLFF; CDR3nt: TGTGCCAGCAACGGCCGTGACAGGGTTAATGAAAAACTGTTTTTT
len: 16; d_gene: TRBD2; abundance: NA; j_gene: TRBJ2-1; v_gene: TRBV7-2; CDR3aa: CASSPEAGVTYNEQFF; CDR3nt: TGTGCCAGCAGCCCCGAAGCGGGAGTAACCTACAATGAGCAGTTCTTC
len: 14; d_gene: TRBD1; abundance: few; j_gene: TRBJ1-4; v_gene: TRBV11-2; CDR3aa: CASSSGQVDEKLFF; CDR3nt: TGTGCCAGCAGCTCAGGACAGGTTGATGAAAAACTGTTTTTT
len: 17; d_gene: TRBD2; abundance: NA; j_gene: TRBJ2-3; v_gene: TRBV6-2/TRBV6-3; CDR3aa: CASTPRGLAGHTDTQYF; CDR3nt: TGTGCCAGCACCCCAAGGGGATTAGCGGGGCACACAGATACGCAGTATTTT
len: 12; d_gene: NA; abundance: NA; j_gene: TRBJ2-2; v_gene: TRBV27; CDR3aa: CASSSWQGELFF; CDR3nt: TGTGCCAGCAGCTCGTGGCAGGGTGAGCTGTTTTTT
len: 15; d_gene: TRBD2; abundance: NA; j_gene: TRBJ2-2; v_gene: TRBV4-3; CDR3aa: CASSRSQREFEELFF; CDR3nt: TGCGCCAGCAGCCGAAGCCAGCGGGAGTTCGAGGAGCTGTTTTTT
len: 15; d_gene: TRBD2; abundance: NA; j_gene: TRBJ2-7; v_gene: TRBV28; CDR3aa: CASSKLAGGPGEQYF; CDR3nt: TGTGCCAGCAGTAAACTAGCGGGAGGGCCGGGTGAGCAGTACTTC
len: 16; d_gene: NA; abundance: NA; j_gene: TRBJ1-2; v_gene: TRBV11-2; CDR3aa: CASSQPTGNLNYGYTF; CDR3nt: TGTGCCAGCAGCCAACCGACGGGAAACCTTAACTATGGCTACACCTTC
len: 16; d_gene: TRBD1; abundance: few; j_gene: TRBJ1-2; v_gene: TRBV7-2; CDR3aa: CASSPGTGQSAGGYTF; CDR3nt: TGTGCCAGCAGCCCCGGGACAGGGCAATCGGCGGGAGGCTACACCTTC
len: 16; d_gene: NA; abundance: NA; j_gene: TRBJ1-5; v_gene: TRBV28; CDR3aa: CASSGHPAGSNQPQHF; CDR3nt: TGTGCCAGCAGTGGACACCCCGCCGGGAGCAATCAGCCCCAGCATTTT
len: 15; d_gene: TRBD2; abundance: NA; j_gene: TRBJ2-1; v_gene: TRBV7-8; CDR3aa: CASSLREGSYNEQFF; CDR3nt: TGTGCCAGCAGCCTGCGGGAGGGGTCCTACAATGAGCAGTTCTTC
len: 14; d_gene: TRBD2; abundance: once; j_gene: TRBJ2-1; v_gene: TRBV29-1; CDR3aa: CSVRSGRAYNEQFF; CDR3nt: TGCAGCGTACGTAGCGGGAGGGCTTACAATGAGCAGTTCTTC
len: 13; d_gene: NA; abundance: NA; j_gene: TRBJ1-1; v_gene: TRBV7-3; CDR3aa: CASSLSAGTEAFF; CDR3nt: TGTGCCAGCAGCTTATCGGCGGGCACTGAAGCTTTCTTT
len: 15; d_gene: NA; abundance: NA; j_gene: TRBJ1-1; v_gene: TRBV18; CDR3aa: CASSPPLQGFTEAFF; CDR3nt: TGTGCCAGCTCACCACCGTTGCAGGGATTCACTGAAGCTTTCTTT
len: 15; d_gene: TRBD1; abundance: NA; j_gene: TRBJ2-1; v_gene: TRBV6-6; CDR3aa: CASSFRDRAYNEQFF; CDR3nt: TGTGCCAGCAGTTTCCGGGACAGGGCATACAATGAGCAGTTCTTC
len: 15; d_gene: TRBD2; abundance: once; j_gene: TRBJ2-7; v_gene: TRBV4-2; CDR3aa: CASSLGTSGSYEQYF; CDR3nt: TGTGCCAGCAGCCTTGGGACTAGCGGTTCCTACGAGCAGTACTTC
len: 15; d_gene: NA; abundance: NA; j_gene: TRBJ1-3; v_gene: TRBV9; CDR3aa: CASSAGHYSGNTIYF; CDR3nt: TGTGCCAGCAGCGCAGGACACTACTCTGGAAACACCATATATTTT
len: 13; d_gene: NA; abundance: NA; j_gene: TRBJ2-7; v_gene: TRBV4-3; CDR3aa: CASSQQLDDEQYF; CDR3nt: TGCGCCAGCAGCCAACAGCTAGACGACGAGCAGTACTTC
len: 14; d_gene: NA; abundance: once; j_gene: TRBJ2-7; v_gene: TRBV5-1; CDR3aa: CASSLVFGNYEQYF; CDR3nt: TGCGCCAGCAGCTTGGTATTCGGTAACTACGAGCAGTACTTC
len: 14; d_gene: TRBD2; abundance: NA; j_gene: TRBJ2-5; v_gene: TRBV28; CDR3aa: CASSAEGGSETQYF; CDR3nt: TGTGCCAGCAGTGCGGAAGGCGGGAGTGAGACCCAGTACTTC
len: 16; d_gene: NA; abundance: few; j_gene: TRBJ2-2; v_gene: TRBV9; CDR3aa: CASSVGMAGNAGELFF; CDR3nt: TGTGCCAGCAGCGTAGGTATGGCGGGGAACGCCGGGGAGCTGTTTTTT
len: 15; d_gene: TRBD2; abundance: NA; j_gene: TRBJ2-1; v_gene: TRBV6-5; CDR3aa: CASNPGTRILDEQFF; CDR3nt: TGTGCCAGCAACCCCGGGACTAGGATTTTGGATGAGCAGTTCTTC
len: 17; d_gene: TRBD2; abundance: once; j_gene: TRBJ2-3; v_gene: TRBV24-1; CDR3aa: CATSDTAGGTGIDTQYF; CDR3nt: TGTGCCACCAGTGATACGGCGGGAGGAACCGGGATAGATACGCAGTATTTT
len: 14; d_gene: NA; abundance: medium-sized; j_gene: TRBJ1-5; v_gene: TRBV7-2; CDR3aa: CASSPYAGDQPQHF; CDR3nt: TGTGCCAGCAGCCCATACGCAGGGGATCAGCCCCAGCATTTT
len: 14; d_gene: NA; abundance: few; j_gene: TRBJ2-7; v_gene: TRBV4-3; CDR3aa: CASSQDRRAYEQYF; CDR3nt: TGCGCCAGCAGCCAAGATCGGCGGGCCTACGAGCAGTACTTC
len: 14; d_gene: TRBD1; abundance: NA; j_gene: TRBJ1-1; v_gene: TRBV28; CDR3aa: CASSYEGGETEAFF; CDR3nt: TGTGCCAGCAGTTATGAAGGGGGCGAGACTGAAGCTTTCTTT
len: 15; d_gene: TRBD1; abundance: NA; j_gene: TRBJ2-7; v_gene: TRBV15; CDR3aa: CATTPFRDRSYEQYF; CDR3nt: TGTGCCACCACCCCATTCCGGGACAGATCCTACGAGCAGTACTTC